The clone carrying this T cell receptor beta chain was seen only once. The antigen remains undetermined. The record originates from a study of shared clonotypes between healthy human individuals. Findings of the study overall: In contrast to clonotypes shared by all four donors, non-shared clonotypes had lower generation probabilities. Clonotype sharing among donors was thought likely to change with sequencing depth.

Trimming took off 7 bases at V and 1 base at J, with 7 bases between the two ends. CDR1 MNHNS and CDR2 SASEGT come from the germline V gene. This CDR3 contains 12 residues. Donors were Caucasian adults residing in Nashville, Tennessee, USA. Libraries were prepared by immunoSEQ multiplex PCR; TCRdb keeps only in-frame clonotypes and omits some of them. The repertoire consists of roughly 1,100,000 clones, with approximately 70% occurring once and the leading ten covering roughly 1.5%. The clonotype comes from a man younger than 35 in good health. The specimen sequenced was memory CD4+ T cells sorted from blood. Subset meaning: CD45RA-negative fraction. V gene TRBV6-1 combines with J gene TRBJ1-1; D gene unclear. In DNA form, the CDR3 reads TGTGCCAGCATGTGGCAGAACACTGAAGCTTTCTTT. Translated: CASMWQNTEAFF.